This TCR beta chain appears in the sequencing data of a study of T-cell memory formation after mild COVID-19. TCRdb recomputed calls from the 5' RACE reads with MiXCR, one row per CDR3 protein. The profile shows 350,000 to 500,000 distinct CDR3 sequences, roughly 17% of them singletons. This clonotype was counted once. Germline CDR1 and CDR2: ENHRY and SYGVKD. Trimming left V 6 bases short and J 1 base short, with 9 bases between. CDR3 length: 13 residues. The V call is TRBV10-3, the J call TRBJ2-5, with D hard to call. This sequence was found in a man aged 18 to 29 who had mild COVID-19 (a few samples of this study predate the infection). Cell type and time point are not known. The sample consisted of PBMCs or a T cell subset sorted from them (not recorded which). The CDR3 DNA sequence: TGTGCCATCAGCGGCATCACCCAAGAGACCCAGTACTTC. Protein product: CAISGITQETQYF.